These 27 T cell receptor beta chains came from one sample sequenced in a study of memory CD4+ T cells and cytomegalovirus serostatus. Method: immunoSEQ multiplex PCR; TCRdb's copy keeps in-frame clones and lacks some. The data show about 58,000 clones, 82% seen once. The sort gate was single viable CD3+CD4+CD8-CD45RO+ cells for memory CD4+ T cells. Sequenced input: memory CD4+ T cells from blood. All receptors come from an adult in good health and CMV-seronegative. Some clones in this sample may be carry-over from other donors' samples.

The genes are TRBV5-1 and TRBJ1-1, with D unclear. The CDR3 length is 15 residues. V lost 0 bases and J 1 base, leaving 10 bases between the germline ends. Per germline, CDR1 SGHRS and CDR2 YFSETQ. The CDR3 region is CASSLGAVTNTEAFF. CDR3 coding DNA: TGCGCCAGCAGCTTGGGAGCAGTTACGAACACTGAAGCTTTCTTT.

The gene calls are TRBV9 and TRBJ2-2; D possibly corresponds to TRBD1 (5 bases). The CDR3 length is 15 residues. V shed 4 bases and J shed 0 bases, with 10 bases lying between them. Per germline, CDR1 SGDLS and CDR2 YYNGEE. CDR3 residues: CASSPQGSNTGELFF. Here the CDR3 DNA reads TGTGCCAGCAGCCCCCAGGGTTCGAACACCGGGGAGCTGTTTTTT. Variable domain in full (rest from reference TRBV9 and TRBJ2-2): DSGVTQTPKHLITATGQRVTLRCSPRSGDLSVYWYQQSLDQGLQFLIQYYNGEERAKGNILERFSAQQFPDLHSELNLSSLELGDSALYFCASSPQGSNTGELFFGEGSRLTVL.

V and J are TRBV7-3 and TRBJ2-1; 11 positions match TRBD2. The CDR3 extends over 15 amino acids. The trim removed 6 bases at V and 9 bases at J, leaving 10 bases unmatched. From germline, CDR1 is SGHTA and CDR2 FQGTGA. The CDR3 DNA follows: TGTGCCAGCAGTCCTCGACTAGCGGGATTGGGTGAGCAGTTCTTC. Translation gives CASSPRLAGLGEQFF.

J is TRBJ2-2 and V is TRBV6-6; 7 nucleotides line up with TRBD1. CDR1 is MNHNY, CDR2 SVGAGI, per germline (reference sequence). The J segment lost 5 bases and the V segment lost 6 bases, leaving 9 bases of the junction unmatched. The CDR3 is 15 amino acids. The CDR3: CASSDTGARTGELFF. The CDR3 DNA reads TGTGCCAGCAGCGATACAGGGGCGAGAACCGGGGAGCTGTTTTTT.

Here the CDR3 reads CASSSMGVETQYF. CDR3 coding DNA: TGTGCCAGCAGCTCCATGGGGGTGGAGACCCAGTACTTC. The chain is built from TRBV7-6 and TRBJ2-5, with D perhaps being TRBD1 or TRBD2 (5 bases each). The germline V gene encodes CDR1 SGHVS and CDR2 FNYEAQ. The V end lost 4 bases, the J end lost 5 bases, and 11 bases lay between the germline ends. This CDR3 has 13 residues.

The gene calls are TRBV15 and TRBJ1-4, with D possibly matching TRBD1 (5 bases). Looked up from germline, CDR1 is LNHNV and CDR2 is YYDKDF (reference sequence). The CDR3 contains 15 residues. The ends were cut back, 2 bases at V and 1 base at J, with 8 bases in the middle. The CDR3, as DNA: TGTGCCACCAGCAGATTCGGGGGAACTAATGAAAAACTGTTTTTT. Residues: CATSRFGGTNEKLFF.

The chain links TRBV27 to TRBJ2-7; D may be TRBD2 (6 bases). V shed 1 base and J shed 2 bases, with 12 bases lying between them. CDR3 size: 15 residues. Germline V lookup: CDR1 MNHEY, CDR2 SMNVEV (reference sequence). CDR3 amino acids: CASSLYGGVPYEQYF. CDR3 nucleotide sequence: TGTGCCAGCAGTTTATACGGGGGAGTACCCTACGAGCAGTACTTC.

The V call is TRBV4-1, the J call TRBJ2-3, with D perhaps TRBD2 (6 bases). This CDR3 is 14 amino acids long. Germline V lookup: CDR1 MGHRA, CDR2 YSYEKL. Trimming pared 1 base from V and 5 bases from J, leaving 10 bases between. CDR3 DNA sequence: TGCGCCAGCAGCCAAGGGGGGGAGGTAGATACGCAGTATTTT. This gives the protein CASSQGGEVDTQYF.

The chain combines TRBV9 with TRBJ1-5; 9 bases align to TRBD1. V lost 7 bases, J lost 5 bases, and 10 bases stayed unmatched. The CDR3 spans 15 residues. From germline, CDR1 is SGDLS and CDR2 YYNGEE. CDR3 loop: CASSQGQGMDQPQHF. CDR3 in DNA: TGTGCCAGCTCCCAGGGACAGGGAATGGATCAGCCCCAGCATTTT. Supplemented by reference TRBV9 and TRBJ1-5, the full variable domain reads DSGVTQTPKHLITATGQRVTLRCSPRSGDLSVYWYQQSLDQGLQFLIQYYNGEERAKGNILERFSAQQFPDLHSELNLSSLELGDSALYFCASSQGQGMDQPQHFGDGTRLSIL.

This clone was seen a handful of times. This chain joins TRBV2 and TRBJ1-4; no clear D. The CDR3 contains 15 residues. Trimming stripped 2 bases from V and 4 bases from J, with 11 bases between. Germline V gene sequence: CDR1 SNHLY, CDR2 FYNNEI. The CDR3 DNA reads as TGTGCCAGCAGTGAATCGGTTTCCAATAATGAAAAACTGTTTTTT. Its translation is CASSESVSNNEKLFF.

The J gene is TRBJ1-4, the V gene TRBV6-1, with a weak D call TRBD1 (6 bases). The length of the CDR3 is 15 residues. CDR1 is MNHNS and CDR2 is SASEGT in the germline V gene. V shed 6 bases and J shed 8 bases, with 19 bases lying between them. The chain's CDR3 is CASSNDRIRREKLFF. In DNA form, the CDR3 reads TGTGCCAGCAGCAACGACAGGATTCGTCGGGAAAAACTGTTTTTT.

The V call is TRBV12-5, the J call TRBJ1-1; D remains ambiguous. Germline CDR1 LGHNT, CDR2 FRNRAP. The CDR3 sequence is 15 residues long. V lost 3 bases, J lost 1 base, and 12 bases lay in between. CDR3 amino acids: CASGLIVGENTEAFF. CDR3 nucleotides: TGTGCTAGTGGTTTAATTGTTGGGGAGAACACTGAAGCTTTCTTT.

The chain links TRBV19 to TRBJ2-1; 12 bases map to TRBD2. The V and J ends lost 7 bases and 6 bases, in that order; junction bases with no gene match: 7. CDR1 and CDR2 (germline): LNHDA, SQIVND (reference sequence). This CDR3 region has 15 residues. Here the CDR3 reads CASMASGRAVNEQFF. As DNA, the CDR3 is TGTGCCAGTATGGCTAGCGGGAGGGCCGTCAATGAGCAGTTCTTC.

The rearrangement joins TRBV11-3 to TRBJ2-2; D is uncertain. This CDR3 region has 12 residues. Germline V lookup: CDR1 SGHNT, CDR2 YENEEA. V was pared by 4 bases and J by 15 bases, with 15 bases between. The CDR3 region is CASSSGPREVFF. CDR3 coding DNA: TGTGCCAGCAGCTCAGGACCGCGCGAGGTGTTTTTT.

This chain connects TRBV28 to TRBJ1-2; TRBD1 matches 9 bases. Trimming removed 5 bases from V and 7 bases from J; junction bases left unmatched: 11. The CDR3 extends over 15 amino acids. Germline lookup yields CDR1 MDHEN and CDR2 SYDVKM. The CDR3 DNA is TGTGCCAGCAGTCTCACCGGGACAGGGCTGGGTGGCTACACCTTC. It specifies CASSLTGTGLGGYTF.

The V and J genes are TRBV5-6 and TRBJ2-3, with unresolved D. This CDR3 has 11 residues. Trimming cost V 4 bases and J 6 bases, with 6 bases left between them. CDR1 and CDR2 (germline): SGHDT, YYEEEE. For the CDR3, the DNA is TGTGCCAGCAGCGCCCTTGATACGCAGTATTTT. The encoded protein is CASSALDTQYF.

The V gene is TRBV5-1, the J gene TRBJ2-7, with a possible D match to TRBD2 (6 bases). From germline, CDR1 is SGHRS and CDR2 YFSETQ. Trimming took 7 bases from V and 2 from J, leaving 16 bases between them. The CDR3 is made up of 14 amino acids. Here the CDR3 DNA reads TGCGCCAGCTACCCTGGCGGGGTTACCTACGAGCAGTACTTC. Its translation: CASYPGGVTYEQYF.

This clone appeared once. The rearrangement joins TRBV28 to TRBJ2-7, with 7 bases that match TRBD1. The CDR3 is 14 amino acids. J was trimmed by 2 bases and V by 5 bases; bases with no gene match: 6. Per the germline V gene, CDR1 is MDHEN and CDR2 is SYDVKM. CDR3 in DNA: TGTGCCAGCAGTGAGGGGACAGCAACCTACGAGCAGTACTTC. Its protein is CASSEGTATYEQYF.

The chain combines TRBV5-8 with TRBJ2-5; 7 bases fit TRBD1. This CDR3 has 16 residues. From germline, CDR1 is SGHTS and CDR2 YDEGEE. With 5 bases clipped from V and 7 bases from J, the junction kept 17 bases outside the gene matches. CDR3 sequence: CASRIEGTVAVATQYF. The CDR3 region has the DNA TGTGCCAGCAGAATCGAGGGGACAGTTGCCGTAGCGACCCAGTACTTC. Based on the CDR3 plus reference TRBV5-8 and TRBJ2-5, the full variable domain is EAGVTQSPTHLIKTRGQQATLRCSPISGHTSVYWYQQALGLGLQFLLWYDEGEERNRGNFPPRFSGRQFPNYSSELNVNALELEDSALYLCASRIEGTVAVATQYFGPGTRLLVL.

The chain is built from TRBV6-1 and TRBJ2-1; D not resolved. The CDR3 runs to 14 residues. Germline V gene lookup returns CDR1 MNHNS and CDR2 SASEGT. Trimming took off 2 bases at V and 5 bases at J, with 10 bases between the two ends. The CDR3 nucleotides read TGTGCCAGCAGTGAAAGTGCTGGGCACAATGAGCAGTTCTTC. Amino acids: CASSESAGHNEQFF.

DNA for the CDR3: TGTGCCAGCAGCTTGCCAGGTGTGGACGAGCAGTACTTC. Amino acids: CASSLPGVDEQYF. The chain combines TRBV7-2 with TRBJ2-7, with D uncertain. Germline lookup yields CDR1 SGHTA and CDR2 FQGNSA. V lost 3 bases and J lost 5, with 11 bases in between. There are 13 residues in the CDR3.

This clone was detected a few times. The chain links TRBV5-1 to TRBJ1-2, with D possibly being TRBD1 (5 bases). This CDR3 has 14 residues. The V end was cut by 4 bases, the J end by 4 bases, with 14 bases between. CDR1 is SGHRS, CDR2 YFSETQ, per germline. The CDR3 sequence is CASSPGTRGYGYTF. The CDR3 DNA is TGCGCCAGCAGCCCCGGGACGAGGGGCTATGGCTACACCTTC. The full variable domain, completed using reference TRBV5-1 and TRBJ1-2, is KAGVTQTPRYLIKTRGQQVTLSCSPISGHRSVSWYQQTPGQGLQFLFEYFSETQRNKGNFPGRFSGRQFSNSRSEMNVSTLELGDSALYLCASSPGTRGYGYTFGSGTRLTVV.

The J gene is TRBJ1-1, the V gene TRBV29-1, with a possible D match to TRBD1 (5 bases). The CDR3 covers 12 residues. Trimming stripped 7 bases from V and 10 bases from J, with 19 bases between. Germline V CDR1 and CDR2: SQVTM, ANQGSEA. As DNA, the CDR3 is TGCAGCGCTCACGGGACCGGAGAAATAGCTTTCTTT. This codes for CSAHGTGEIAFF.

This sequence joins TRBV28 and TRBJ1-1; no clear D gene. Between the trimmed V and J ends, which lost 7 bases and 1 base, there was a span of 4 bases. CDR1 is MDHEN, CDR2 SYDVKM, per germline. The CDR3 extends over 11 amino acids. CDR3 region: CASTENTEAFF. The DNA for the CDR3 is TGTGCCAGCACCGAGAACACTGAAGCTTTCTTT.

V gene TRBV4-2 combines with J gene TRBJ1-2, with unresolved D. The CDR3 has 14 amino acids. Germline values: CDR1 LGHNA, CDR2 YNFKEQ. V was clipped by 0 bases and J by 8 bases, with 13 bases between them. The CDR3 DNA reads TGTGCCAGCAGCCAAGATTCCGACGCCCTCGGCTACACCTTC. This gives the protein CASSQDSDALGYTF.

The CDR3 DNA follows: TGCAGCGTTGAAGCCGGACCCTCCTACGAGCAGTACTTC. It yields the protein CSVEAGPSYEQYF. V is TRBV29-1 and J is TRBJ2-7, with unresolved D. This CDR3 spans 13 amino acids. V was pared by 1 base and J by 0 bases, with 7 bases between. Looked up from germline, CDR1 is SQVTM and CDR2 is ANQGSEA.

The rearrangement uses TRBV7-9 and TRBJ2-7; TRBD1 might be the D (6 bases). Looked up from germline, CDR1 is SEHNR and CDR2 is FQNEAQ (reference sequence). Trimming stripped 3 bases from V and 2 bases from J, with 11 bases between. The CDR3 runs to 14 residues. CDR3 loop: CASSFTGTTYEQYF. Here the CDR3 DNA reads TGTGCCAGCAGCTTTACAGGGACAACCTACGAGCAGTACTTC.